The present T cell receptor (beta chain) was sequenced within a study of T cell repertoires in cytomegalovirus infection. Study conclusions and caveats: Within the response measured ex vivo, HLA-C-restricted CMV-specific TCR beta clonotypes were dominant.

Germline values: CDR1 LGHNT, CDR2 FRNRAP. This CDR3 region has 11 residues. V lost 6 bases to trimming and J lost 9 bases, with 11 bases between them. Each CDR3 protein is one row after TCRdb ran MiXCR on the reads. The sample lists fewer than 350,000 distinct CDR3 sequences; 25% to 30% were seen once. A few counts support this clonotype. Its cognate antigen is unknown. The source material was cultured PBMCs, sampled from culture after CMV antigen stimulation. The sequence was collected from a human donor in good health (CMV status not recorded). Some clones in this sample may be carry-over from other donors' samples. The chain recombines TRBV12-5 with TRBJ1-1; D remains ambiguous. In DNA, the CDR3 is TGTGCTAGTGGGGCTGATAGGAAAGCTTTCTTT. This codes for CASGADRKAFF.